These T cell receptor beta chains were read from a single sample in a study of cytomegalovirus exposure and HLA in healthy donors. Using immunoSEQ multiplex PCR, the repertoire was profiled, and TCRdb retains in-frame clones only, with some absent. The sample carries 100,000 or so clones, 70% to 80% recorded once. Sequencing used PBMCs. Receptors originate from a woman between 40 and 55 years old in good health and CMV-seropositive. Both conserved end residues are part of each CDR3. The D gene is left open where the match is weak. Expanded clones get a size class; other rows say once, few or many, or leave the size out.

V,size,D,J,DNA,CDR3
TRBV5-1,-,TRBD1,TRBJ2-2,TGCGCCAGCAGCGCTCGGGCAGGGGGGAACACCGGGGAGCTGTTTTTT,CASSARAGGNTGELFF
TRBV29-1,-,TRBD1,TRBJ2-7,TGCAGCGCCAGAAGGGACAGGGAGGACGAGCAGTACTTC,CSARRDREDEQYF
TRBV5-1,once,-,TRBJ2-7,TGCGCCAGCAGCTTACAGGGTTACGAGCAGTACTTC,CASSLQGYEQYF
TRBV30,-,-,TRBJ1-6,TGTGCCTGGGTCCGAGGGGGACGGCTTAATTCACCCCTCCACTTT,CAWVRGGRLNSPLHF
TRBV6-5,-,TRBD2,TRBJ2-7,TGTGCCAGCAGTTACAGCAGGACGGGAGGCTACGAGCAGTACTTC,CASSYSRTGGYEQYF
TRBV7-9,few,-,TRBJ1-1,TGTGCCAGCAGCCCGAGGGTAGGGGCTTTCTTT,CASSPRVGAFF
TRBV29-1,-,-,TRBJ1-3,TGCAGCGTATGGGGGGGATCCTCTGGAAACACCATATATTTT,CSVWGGSSGNTIYF
TRBV30,-,-,TRBJ1-2,TGTGCCTGGAGCCCCAGCGGGACCTATGGCTACACCTTC,CAWSPSGTYGYTF
TRBV19,-,TRBD1,TRBJ1-6,TGTGCCAGTAGTATCCAGGGGGCCAATTCACCCCTCCACTTT,CASSIQGANSPLHF
TRBV29-1,-,-,TRBJ1-2,TGCAGCGTGGGGACGAGGGGGGGATATGGCTACACCTTC,CSVGTRGGYGYTF
TRBV28,-,-,TRBJ1-5,TGTGCCAGCAGTTTTATCTCGGAGGCTCGAAATCAGCCCCAGCATTTT,CASSFISEARNQPQHF
TRBV7-3,-,TRBD1,TRBJ1-1,TGTGCCAGCAGCGTACCGGGACAGCCAAACACTGAAGCTTTCTTT,CASSVPGQPNTEAFF
TRBV19,-,-,TRBJ2-5,TGTGCCAGTAGTATACGCCCAACCCTGAGAGAGACCCAGTACTTC,CASSIRPTLRETQYF
TRBV30,-,TRBD1,TRBJ1-2,TGTGCCTGGAGTTTCTCCCCCACGACAGGGAATAGGGGCTACACCTTC,CAWSFSPTTGNRGYTF
TRBV4-2,-,TRBD2,TRBJ2-5,TGTGCCAGCAGCCAGGGAGGGACTAGCGGGGGGTCGGGGGAGACCCAGTACTTC,CASSQGGTSGGSGETQYF
TRBV19,-,-,TRBJ2-3,TGTGCCAGTAGTATAGCGGCCGCAGGAGATACGCAGTATTTT,CASSIAAAGDTQYF
TRBV5-4,-,-,TRBJ1-3,TGTGCCAGCAGCCCTACGGGGGGCGGACCCACCATATATTTT,CASSPTGGGPTIYF
TRBV27,-,TRBD1,TRBJ1-2,TGTGCCAGCAGACTCCAGGGACAGGGGGCGCGCGGCTACACCTTC,CASRLQGQGARGYTF
TRBV6-5,-,TRBD1,TRBJ1-1,TGTGCCAGCAGCCGGGACAGGGGACCAATAGCTTTCTTT,CASSRDRGPIAFF
TRBV6-5,-,-,TRBJ1-5,TGTGCCAGCAGTTACGAGCGGGGTCAGCCCCAGCATTTT,CASSYERGQPQHF
TRBV5-1,-,-,TRBJ2-7,TGCGCCAGCAGCTTGTGGGGGGGGACACCGGATTACGAGCAGTACTTC,CASSLWGGTPDYEQYF
TRBV4-2,-,TRBD2,TRBJ2-7,TGTGCCAGCAGCCAAGATCCGGGCCGCGGGGGTGGTAGGAACGAGCAGTACTTC,CASSQDPGRGGGRNEQYF
TRBV5-1,once,TRBD2,TRBJ2-3,TGCGCCAGCAGCTCCTACCCTAGCGGGGGGGAAGATACGCAGTATTTT,CASSSYPSGGEDTQYF
TRBV19,-,-,TRBJ2-1,TGTGCCAGTAGTATGGTTGGCGGGGTCAGCTCCTACAATGAGCAGTTCTTC,CASSMVGGVSSYNEQFF
TRBV2,-,TRBD1,TRBJ2-2,TGTGCCAGCAGTGGGGCCGGGACAGGGAGCCGGGAGCTGTTTTTT,CASSGAGTGSRELFF
TRBV5-1,-,-,TRBJ1-1,TGCGCCAGCAGCTTCCAGATACTCACGCCGGGACTTCACCCCAATGAAGCTTTCTTT,CASSFQILTPGLHPNEAFF
TRBV5-1,few,TRBD1,TRBJ1-4,TGCGCCAGCAGCTTGGAAGGGGGCGGCACTAATGAAAAACTGTTTTTT,CASSLEGGGTNEKLFF
TRBV5-1,-,-,TRBJ1-5,TGCGCCAGCAGCTTGGGGCAGGGTGGCAATCAGCCCCAGCATTTT,CASSLGQGGNQPQHF
TRBV7-9,-,-,TRBJ1-4,TGTGCCAGCAGCTTAGATCCAGGGGCTAATGAAAAACTGTTTTTT,CASSLDPGANEKLFF
TRBV19,-,-,TRBJ2-5,TGTGCCAGTAGTGGGACTTGGCAAGAGACCCAGTACTTC,CASSGTWQETQYF
TRBV19,-,-,TRBJ2-3,TGTGCCAGTAGTATTTTTCCGCAGGAGGTAAATACGCAGTATTTT,CASSIFPQEVNTQYF
TRBV5-1,-,TRBD2,TRBJ2-3,TGCGCCAGCAGCAGGCGACTAGCGGGGGGACGAACAGATACGCAGTATTTT,CASSRRLAGGRTDTQYF
TRBV7-2,-,TRBD1,TRBJ1-1,TGTGCCAGCAGCTTGACTACAGGGGGTCGTAGCACTGAAGCTTTCTTT,CASSLTTGGRSTEAFF
TRBV5-1,few,TRBD1,TRBJ2-7,TGCGCCAGCAGCTTGGAGGGGACAGAAACCTACGAGCAGTACTTC,CASSLEGTETYEQYF
TRBV29-1,-,-,TRBJ1-2,TGCAGCGTTATGTCAGGGTTCGACTATGGCTACACCTTC,CSVMSGFDYGYTF
TRBV19,-,-,TRBJ1-1,TGTGCCAGTAGCACAGGGCAAACACCCAAACGGAACACTGAAGCTTTCTTT,CASSTGQTPKRNTEAFF
TRBV5-1,few,TRBD1,TRBJ2-7,TGCGCCAGCAGCCTGGATGCAGGGGGCGAGCAGTACTTC,CASSLDAGGEQYF
TRBV5-4,-,-,TRBJ1-1,TGTGCCAGCAGCTTGTCGAGGGAAACTTTCTTT,CASSLSRETFF
TRBV10-2,-,TRBD1,TRBJ1-1,TGCGCCAGCAGTATGCAGGGGGTAGGTGAAGCTTTCTTT,CASSMQGVGEAFF
TRBV6-1,-,-,TRBJ1-5,TGTGCCAGCAGACTAGACATAACGGGTCAGCCCCAGCATTTT,CASRLDITGQPQHF
TRBV27,once,TRBD1,TRBJ1-1,TGTGCCAGCAGTGCCTGGACAGGAGGGACTGAAGCTTTCTTT,CASSAWTGGTEAFF
TRBV4-1,-,TRBD2,TRBJ2-5,TGCGCCAGCAGCCCCCGGATAGCGGGGACCCAAGAGACCCAGTACTTC,CASSPRIAGTQETQYF
TRBV18,-,-,TRBJ1-2,TGTGCCAGCTCACCACCGGCGGTGAACTATGGCTACACCTTC,CASSPPAVNYGYTF
TRBV7-9,-,-,TRBJ1-2,TGTGCCAGCAGGCCGCCTGGCGGTAACTATGGCTACACCTTC,CASRPPGGNYGYTF
TRBV7-7,-,-,TRBJ2-1,TGTGCCAGCAGCACAACACAGGGAAATGAGCAGTTCTTC,CASSTTQGNEQFF
TRBV10-2,-,-,TRBJ2-1,TGCGCCAGCAAAGGACAGTTAGAGCAGTTCTTC,CASKGQLEQFF
TRBV5-1,-,-,TRBJ1-1,TGCGCCAGCAGGGACACTCCAGGGATGAACACTGAAGCTTTCTTT,CASRDTPGMNTEAFF
TRBV5-1,-,TRBD2,TRBJ2-1,TGCGCCAGCAGCTTGAGTCTAGCGGGGGACTCCTACAATGAGCAGTTCTTC,CASSLSLAGDSYNEQFF
TRBV29-1,-,TRBD1,TRBJ1-2,TGCAGCGCGGGACAGGGAAACTATGGCTACACCTTC,CSAGQGNYGYTF
TRBV11-2,-,TRBD2,TRBJ2-3,TGTGCCAGCAGCTTAGGGGGACTAGCCACAGATACGCAGTATTTT,CASSLGGLATDTQYF